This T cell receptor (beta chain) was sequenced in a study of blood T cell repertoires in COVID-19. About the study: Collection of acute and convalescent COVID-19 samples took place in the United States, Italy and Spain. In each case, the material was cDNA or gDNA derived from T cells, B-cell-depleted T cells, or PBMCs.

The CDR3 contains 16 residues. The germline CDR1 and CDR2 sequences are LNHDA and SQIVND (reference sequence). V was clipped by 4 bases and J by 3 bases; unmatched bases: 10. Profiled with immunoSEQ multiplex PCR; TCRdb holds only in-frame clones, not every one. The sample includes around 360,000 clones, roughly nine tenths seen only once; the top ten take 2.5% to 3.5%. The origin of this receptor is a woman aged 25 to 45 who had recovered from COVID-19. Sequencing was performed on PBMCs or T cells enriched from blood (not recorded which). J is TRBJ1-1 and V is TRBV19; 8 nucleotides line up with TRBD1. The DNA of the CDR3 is TGTGCCAGTAGTACCGCCGACAGGGGAAAGTACACTGAAGCTTTCTTT. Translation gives CASSTADRGKYTEAFF.